Listed below are T cell receptor beta chains from one sample, sequenced in a study of T cell responses to AZD1222 COVID-19 vaccine. Here immunoSEQ multiplex PCR was the method, and the copy in TCRdb shows in-frame clones only, minus some. The data contain around 94,000 clones, roughly 85% of them singletons. Sample: peripheral blood, taken 28 days after the second AZD1222 dose. These receptors were collected from an adult who received the AZD1222 COVID-19 vaccine. Both conserved end residues are part of each CDR3. Each record gives: V gene, J gene, D gene, clone size, CDR3 length, CDR3 protein, CDR3 DNA. D genes are given only for firm matches. Clone size appears in some rows only: once, few, many, or a class for an expanded clone.

v_gene: TRBV7-6
j_gene: TRBJ2-1
d_gene: NA
abundance: NA
len: 13
CDR3aa: CASSHTEYNEQFF
CDR3nt: TGTGCCAGCAGCCACACGGAATACAATGAGCAGTTCTTC

v_gene: TRBV2
j_gene: TRBJ2-4
d_gene: TRBD1
abundance: NA
len: 14
CDR3aa: CASSDSSGTEIQYF
CDR3nt: TGTGCCAGCAGTGATTCTTCCGGGACAGAAATTCAGTACTTC

v_gene: TRBV11-3
j_gene: TRBJ1-1
d_gene: TRBD1
abundance: NA
len: 14
CDR3aa: CASSGQGADTEAFF
CDR3nt: TGTGCCAGCAGCGGACAGGGGGCTGACACTGAAGCTTTCTTT

v_gene: TRBV27
j_gene: TRBJ1-1
d_gene: NA
abundance: few
len: 14
CDR3aa: CASRGYRANTEAFF
CDR3nt: TGTGCCAGCAGAGGCTACAGGGCGAACACTGAAGCTTTCTTT

v_gene: TRBV4-2
j_gene: TRBJ1-3
d_gene: NA
abundance: NA
len: 14
CDR3aa: CASSQSGGVDTIYF
CDR3nt: TGTGCCAGCAGCCAATCGGGCGGAGTCGACACCATATATTTT

v_gene: TRBV19
j_gene: TRBJ2-3
d_gene: NA
abundance: NA
len: 15
CDR3aa: CASSIGDPRPDTQYF
CDR3nt: TGTGCCAGTAGTATAGGGGACCCCCGTCCAGATACGCAGTATTTT

v_gene: TRBV2
j_gene: TRBJ1-6
d_gene: NA
abundance: many
len: 14
CDR3aa: CASSARQSNSPLHF
CDR3nt: TGTGCCAGCAGTGCTCGGCAGTCTAATTCACCCCTCCACTTT

v_gene: TRBV2
j_gene: TRBJ1-1
d_gene: NA
abundance: NA
len: 14
CDR3aa: CASSSWGVNTEAFF
CDR3nt: TGTGCCAGCAGCTCGTGGGGCGTTAACACTGAAGCTTTCTTT

v_gene: TRBV5-1
j_gene: TRBJ1-1
d_gene: TRBD1
abundance: NA
len: 17
CDR3aa: CASSLAGTGSGATEAFF
CDR3nt: TGCGCCAGCAGCTTGGCCGGGACAGGGTCGGGTGCCACTGAAGCTTTCTTT

v_gene: TRBV19
j_gene: TRBJ2-2
d_gene: NA
abundance: few
len: 14
CDR3aa: CASSIRRNTGELFF
CDR3nt: TGTGCCAGTAGTATCCGCCGAAACACCGGGGAGCTGTTTTTT

v_gene: TRBV6-1
j_gene: TRBJ1-1
d_gene: NA
abundance: NA
len: 14
CDR3aa: CASSDRTANTEAFF
CDR3nt: TGTGCCAGCAGTGACCGGACAGCAAACACTGAAGCTTTCTTT

v_gene: TRBV2
j_gene: TRBJ1-2
d_gene: NA
abundance: NA
len: 13
CDR3aa: CASSEAQDYGYTF
CDR3nt: TGTGCCAGCAGTGAAGCTCAGGACTATGGCTACACCTTC

v_gene: TRBV7-2
j_gene: TRBJ2-3
d_gene: NA
abundance: NA
len: 17
CDR3aa: CASSLLNTAPGGDTQYF
CDR3nt: TGTGCCAGCAGCTTACTTAATACGGCTCCTGGTGGGGATACGCAGTATTTT

v_gene: TRBV30
j_gene: TRBJ1-1
d_gene: NA
abundance: NA
len: 12
CDR3aa: CAWSTGLTEAFF
CDR3nt: TGTGCCTGGAGTACGGGACTCACTGAAGCTTTCTTT

v_gene: TRBV6-5
j_gene: TRBJ2-3
d_gene: TRBD2
abundance: few
len: 14
CDR3aa: CASSLREARDTQYF
CDR3nt: TGTGCCAGCAGCCTGCGGGAGGCGCGGGATACGCAGTATTTT

v_gene: TRBV11-2
j_gene: TRBJ2-1
d_gene: NA
abundance: NA
len: 13
CDR3aa: CASSWDLYNEQFF
CDR3nt: TGTGCCAGCAGCTGGGACTTGTACAATGAGCAGTTCTTC

v_gene: TRBV29-1
j_gene: TRBJ2-2
d_gene: NA
abundance: NA
len: 14
CDR3aa: CSVSAEGYTGELFF
CDR3nt: TGCAGCGTTTCCGCTGAGGGTTACACCGGGGAGCTGTTTTTT

v_gene: TRBV5-1
j_gene: TRBJ1-1
d_gene: NA
abundance: NA
len: 15
CDR3aa: CASSLAPGLRSEAFF
CDR3nt: TGCGCCAGCAGCTTGGCTCCGGGACTCAGATCGGAAGCTTTCTTT

v_gene: TRBV15
j_gene: TRBJ2-1
d_gene: TRBD2
abundance: NA
len: 16
CDR3aa: CATSPSLTSGNNEQFF
CDR3nt: TGTGCCACCAGCCCATCCTTGACTAGCGGGAATAATGAGCAGTTCTTC

v_gene: TRBV9
j_gene: TRBJ1-1
d_gene: TRBD1
abundance: NA
len: 14
CDR3aa: CASSVGQGETEAFF
CDR3nt: TGTGCCAGCAGCGTGGGACAGGGAGAGACTGAAGCTTTCTTT

v_gene: TRBV5-6
j_gene: TRBJ2-3
d_gene: TRBD2
abundance: NA
len: 18
CDR3aa: CASSVLAGPLLRTDTQYF
CDR3nt: TGTGCCAGCAGCGTACTAGCGGGGCCGTTGTTGAGGACAGATACGCAGTATTTT

v_gene: TRBV3-1/TRBV3-2
j_gene: TRBJ2-7
d_gene: TRBD2
abundance: NA
len: 15
CDR3aa: CASSHGTSGDYEQYF
CDR3nt: TGTGCCAGCAGCCACGGGACTAGCGGGGACTACGAGCAGTACTTC

v_gene: TRBV9
j_gene: TRBJ1-2
d_gene: TRBD1
abundance: NA
len: 15
CDR3aa: CASSVDRGLNYGYTF
CDR3nt: TGTGCCAGCAGCGTAGACAGGGGTCTTAACTATGGCTACACCTTC

v_gene: TRBV19
j_gene: TRBJ1-5
d_gene: NA
abundance: few
len: 16
CDR3aa: CASSPAFEVRPQPQHF
CDR3nt: TGTGCCAGTAGTCCCGCCTTTGAGGTGAGGCCTCAGCCCCAGCATTTT

v_gene: TRBV7-8
j_gene: TRBJ1-1
d_gene: NA
abundance: NA
len: 15
CDR3aa: CASSLPVKGDTEAFF
CDR3nt: TGTGCCAGCAGCTTACCAGTGAAGGGGGACACTGAAGCTTTCTTT

v_gene: TRBV6-5
j_gene: TRBJ2-5
d_gene: NA
abundance: NA
len: 11
CDR3aa: CASSPLETQYF
CDR3nt: TGTGCCAGCAGTCCCCTAGAGACCCAGTACTTC

v_gene: TRBV3-1/TRBV3-2
j_gene: TRBJ2-5
d_gene: NA
abundance: NA
len: 17
CDR3aa: CASSQGQAGGTGETQYF
CDR3nt: TGTGCCAGCAGCCAAGGCCAGGCGGGCGGAACCGGGGAGACCCAGTACTTC

v_gene: TRBV27
j_gene: TRBJ1-5
d_gene: TRBD1
abundance: NA
len: 15
CDR3aa: CASSRGTDSNQPQHF
CDR3nt: TGTGCCAGCAGCCGGGGGACAGATAGCAATCAGCCCCAGCATTTT